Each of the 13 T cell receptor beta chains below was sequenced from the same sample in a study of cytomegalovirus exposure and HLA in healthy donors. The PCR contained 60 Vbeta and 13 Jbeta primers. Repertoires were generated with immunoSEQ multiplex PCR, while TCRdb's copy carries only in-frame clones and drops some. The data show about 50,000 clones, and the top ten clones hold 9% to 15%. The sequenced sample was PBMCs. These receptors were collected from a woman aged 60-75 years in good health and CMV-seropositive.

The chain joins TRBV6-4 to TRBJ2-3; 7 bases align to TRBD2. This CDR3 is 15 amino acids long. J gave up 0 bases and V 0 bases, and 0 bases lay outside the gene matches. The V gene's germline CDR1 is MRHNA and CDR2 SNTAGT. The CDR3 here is CASSDSAGSTDTQYF. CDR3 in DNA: TGTGCCAGCAGTGACTCAGCGGGGAGCACAGATACGCAGTATTTT.

The CDR3 DNA reads TGCGCCAGCAGCTTGGTCCAGGGAAGCGCTGAAGCTTTCTTT. This codes for CASSLVQGSAEAFF. The genes are TRBV5-1 and TRBJ1-1; TRBD1 is a possible D gene (5 bases). The CDR3 consists of 14 residues. Germline lookup yields CDR1 SGHRS and CDR2 YFSETQ. Trimming removed 0 bases from V and 6 bases from J, with 12 bases in between. Filled out from reference TRBV5-1 and TRBJ1-1, the complete variable domain reads KAGVTQTPRYLIKTRGQQVTLSCSPISGHRSVSWYQQTPGQGLQFLFEYFSETQRNKGNFPGRFSGRQFSNSRSEMNVSTLELGDSALYLCASSLVQGSAEAFFGQGTRLTVV.

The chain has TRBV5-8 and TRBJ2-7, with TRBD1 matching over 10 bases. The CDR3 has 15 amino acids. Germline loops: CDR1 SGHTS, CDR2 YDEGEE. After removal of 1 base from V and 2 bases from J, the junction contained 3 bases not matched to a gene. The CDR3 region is CASSLPGTGAYEQYF. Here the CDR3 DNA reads TGTGCCAGCAGCTTGCCCGGGACAGGGGCCTACGAGCAGTACTTC.

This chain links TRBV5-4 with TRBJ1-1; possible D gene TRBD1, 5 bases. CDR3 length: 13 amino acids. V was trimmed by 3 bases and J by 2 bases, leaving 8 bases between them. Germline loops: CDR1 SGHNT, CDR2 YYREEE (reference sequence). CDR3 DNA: TGTGCCAGCAGCTCTACAGGAAACACTGAAGCTTTCTTT. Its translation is CASSSTGNTEAFF.

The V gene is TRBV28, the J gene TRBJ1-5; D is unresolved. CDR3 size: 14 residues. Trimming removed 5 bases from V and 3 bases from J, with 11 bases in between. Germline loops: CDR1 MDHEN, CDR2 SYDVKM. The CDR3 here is CASSPGGVNQPQHF. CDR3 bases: TGTGCCAGCAGTCCCGGCGGGGTCAATCAGCCCCAGCATTTT.

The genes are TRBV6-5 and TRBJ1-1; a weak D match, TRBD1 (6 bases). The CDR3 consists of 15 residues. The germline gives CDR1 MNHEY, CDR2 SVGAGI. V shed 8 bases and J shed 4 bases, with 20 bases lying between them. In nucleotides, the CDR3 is TGTGCCAGCCGAGACAGGTCTACTGGGGGCACTGAAGCTTTCTTT. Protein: CASRDRSTGGTEAFF.

CDR3 in DNA: TGTGCCAGCAGCAATCAACAGGCGCCACCCTACGAGCAGTACTTC. Protein sequence: CASSNQQAPPYEQYF. The V call is TRBV27, the J call TRBJ2-7; maybe TRBD1 (5 bases). The CDR3 contains 15 residues. The germline V and J ends were trimmed by 6 bases and 2 bases, with 17 bases remaining between them. CDR1 MNHEY and CDR2 SMNVEV come from the germline V gene (reference sequence).

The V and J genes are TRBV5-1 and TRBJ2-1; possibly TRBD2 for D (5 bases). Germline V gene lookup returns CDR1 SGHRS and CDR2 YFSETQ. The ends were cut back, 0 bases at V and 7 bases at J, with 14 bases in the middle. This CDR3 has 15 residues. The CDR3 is CASSLAELPGNEQFF. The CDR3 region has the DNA TGCGCCAGCAGCTTGGCCGAGTTGCCGGGGAATGAGCAGTTCTTC.

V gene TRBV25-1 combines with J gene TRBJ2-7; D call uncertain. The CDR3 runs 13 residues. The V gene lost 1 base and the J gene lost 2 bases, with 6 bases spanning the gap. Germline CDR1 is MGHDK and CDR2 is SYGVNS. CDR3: CASSESPAYEQYF. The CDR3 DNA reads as TGTGCCAGCAGTGAATCCCCCGCCTACGAGCAGTACTTC.

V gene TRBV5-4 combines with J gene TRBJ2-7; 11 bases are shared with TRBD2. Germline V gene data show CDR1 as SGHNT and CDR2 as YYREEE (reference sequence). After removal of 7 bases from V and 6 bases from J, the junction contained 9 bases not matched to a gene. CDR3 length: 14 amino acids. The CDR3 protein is CASGSGGVAGEQYF. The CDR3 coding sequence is TGTGCCAGCGGTAGCGGGGGGGTCGCCGGCGAGCAGTACTTC.

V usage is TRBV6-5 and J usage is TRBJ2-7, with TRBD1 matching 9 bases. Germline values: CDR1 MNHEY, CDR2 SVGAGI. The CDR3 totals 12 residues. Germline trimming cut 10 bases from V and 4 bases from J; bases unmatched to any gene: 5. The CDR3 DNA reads TGTGCCACCCGGGACAGGGTGTACGAGCAGTACTTC. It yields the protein CATRDRVYEQYF.

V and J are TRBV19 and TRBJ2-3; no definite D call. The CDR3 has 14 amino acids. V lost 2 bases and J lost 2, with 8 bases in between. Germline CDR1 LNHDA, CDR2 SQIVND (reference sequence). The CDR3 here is CASSIWLFTDTQYF. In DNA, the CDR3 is TGTGCCAGTAGTATATGGCTTTTCACAGATACGCAGTATTTT.

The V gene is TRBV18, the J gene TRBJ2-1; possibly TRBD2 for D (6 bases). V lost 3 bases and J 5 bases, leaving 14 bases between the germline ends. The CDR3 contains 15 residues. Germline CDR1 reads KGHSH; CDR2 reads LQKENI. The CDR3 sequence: CASSPGQGGDNEQFF. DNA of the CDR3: TGTGCCAGCTCACCTGGCCAGGGAGGAGACAATGAGCAGTTCTTC. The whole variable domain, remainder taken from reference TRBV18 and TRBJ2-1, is NAGVMQNPRHLVRRRGQEARLRCSPMKGHSHVYWYRQLPEEGLKFMVYLQKENIIDESGMPKERFSAEFPKEGPSILRIQQVVRGDSAAYFCASSPGQGGDNEQFFGPGTRLTVL.